The 9 T cell receptor beta chains in this list originate from one sample, sequenced in a study of cytomegalovirus exposure and HLA in healthy donors. PCR involved 60 Vbeta and 13 Jbeta primers. Generated by immunoSEQ multiplex PCR, the TCRdb table keeps only in-frame clones and is missing some. This table holds approximately 130,000 clones, roughly 73% found once. Sequencing input: PBMCs. Source of these receptors: a male donor in good health and CMV-seronegative.

Only a few counts were recorded for this clone. The V and J genes are TRBV7-9 and TRBJ2-2; TRBD1 matches 8 bases. The junction had 1 base not matched to a gene; V was cut back by 4 bases and J by 6 bases. This CDR3 spans 13 amino acids. Germline V gives CDR1 SEHNR, CDR2 FQNEAQ (reference sequence). CDR3 protein: CASSWDRPGELFF. Here the CDR3 DNA reads TGTGCCAGCAGCTGGGACAGGCCCGGGGAGCTGTTTTTT.

The CDR3 region is CASSYTSYNEQFF. CDR3 DNA: TGTGCCAGCAGCTATACTAGTTACAATGAGCAGTTCTTC. The chain combines TRBV7-2 with TRBJ2-1, with a possible D match to TRBD2 (5 bases). The V gene's germline CDR1 is SGHTA and CDR2 FQGNSA. Between the trimmed V and J ends, which lost 4 bases and 4 bases, there was a span of 8 bases. The CDR3 sequence is 13 residues long.

The sample holds a few counts of this clone. The chain has TRBV6-5 and TRBJ1-6, with a weak D call TRBD1 (6 bases). The CDR3 loop spans 16 amino acids. The germline gives CDR1 MNHEY, CDR2 SVGAGI. Trimming removed 2 bases at V and 2 bases at J, with 10 bases between. The CDR3 bases are TGTGCCAGCAGTTACCGCCGGACAGCCTATAATTCACCCCTCCACTTT. Translated, it gives CASSYRRTAYNSPLHF.

Details on this clone: One junction end disagrees with the germline gene, perhaps due to a read error. V and J are TRBV10-1 and TRBJ2-4, with a tentative D call TRBD1 (6 bases). Germline CDR1 and CDR2: WNHNN and SYGVQD (reference sequence). This CDR3 contains 13 residues. The CDR3 loop is CASSASGRGIQYF. For the CDR3, the DNA is TGCGCCAGCAGTGCAAGCGGCAGGGGCATTCAGTATTTC.

The rearrangement uses TRBV27 and TRBJ2-1, with 9 bases identical to TRBD2. CDR1 is MNHEY, CDR2 SMNVEV, per germline (reference sequence). The V gene end was trimmed by 6 bases and the J gene end by 5 bases; junction bases not matched to a gene: 8. CDR3 size: 15 residues. CDR3 nucleotide sequence: TGTGCCAGCAGCTCTGGGACTAGCTCTCACAATGAGCAGTTCTTC. Translated: CASSSGTSSHNEQFF.

The V call is TRBV7-9, the J call TRBJ1-1; the D is unclear. V was shortened by 6 bases and J by 0 bases, with 11 bases between the two germline ends. CDR3 length: 14 residues. Germline V CDR1 and CDR2: SEHNR, FQNEAQ (reference sequence). The CDR3 protein is CASSSGGMNTEAFF. The CDR3 DNA reads as TGTGCCAGCAGTTCGGGAGGCATGAACACTGAAGCTTTCTTT.

The gene calls are TRBV2 and TRBJ1-2; D unclear. The germline CDR1 and CDR2 sequences are SNHLY and FYNNEI. Trimming cost V 6 bases and J 5 bases, with 13 bases left between them. CDR3 length equals 13 residues. This CDR3 reads CASSGAQAYGYTF. DNA of the CDR3: TGTGCCAGCAGCGGTGCCCAGGCTTATGGCTACACCTTC.

The rearrangement links TRBV25-1 to TRBJ2-3; weak D call: TRBD1 (5 bases). The CDR3 is 14 amino acids. The V gene's germline CDR1 is MGHDK and CDR2 SYGVNS. Trimming pared 0 bases from V and 3 bases from J, leaving 7 bases between. In DNA form, the CDR3 reads TGTGCCAGCAGTGAATATAAGGGGACAGATACGCAGTATTTT. Its translation: CASSEYKGTDTQYF.

The chain recombines TRBV5-1 with TRBJ2-5, with 7 nucleotides matching TRBD2. V shed 4 bases and J 4 bases; nucleotides not matched to a gene: 10. Germline CDR1 reads SGHRS; CDR2 reads YFSETQ. CDR3 length: 15 amino acids. The CDR3 is CASSLGGVTAETQYF. Written as DNA, the CDR3 is TGCGCCAGCAGCCTTGGGGGGGTGACAGCAGAGACCCAGTACTTC.